This TCR beta chain stems from a study of T cell responses to AZD1222 COVID-19 vaccine. CDR1 is LGHDT, CDR2 YNNKEL, per germline (reference sequence). V shed 3 bases and J shed 8 bases, with 7 bases lying between them. There are 11 residues in the CDR3. Comment on this clone: No antigen is known for it.

Findings and caveats of the study: Just 5 to 7 AZD1222 recipients were seropositive at baseline. With dominance at 160-218 and 743-854, vaccine-associated CD4 TCRs spanned spike. A reported finding is that nearly half of spike-specific TCRs target unmutated variant regions. There were mostly white British donors and more females than males, and clonal diversity was possibly underestimated.

This table comes from immunoSEQ multiplex PCR, and its TCRdb copy is limited to in-frame clones, with some not included. The data show about 120,000 clones, roughly 89% seen once. The source of this sequence is an adult who received the AZD1222 COVID-19 vaccine. This sequence joins TRBV3-1 (or the pseudogene TRBV3-2) and TRBJ1-1; D remains unclear. The sequenced sample was peripheral blood, obtained 28 days after the second AZD1222 dose. Written as DNA, the CDR3 is TGTGCCAGCAGCCACGCACGGGAAGCTTTCTTT. It yields the protein CASSHAREAFF.